This TCR beta chain originates from a study of neoadjuvant anti-PD-1 for oral cavity cancer. Per the germline V gene, CDR1 is ENHRY and CDR2 is SYGVKD. The CDR3 has 18 amino acids. Deletions cut 1 base from V and 3 bases from J, with 22 bases between. Generated by immunoSEQ multiplex PCR, the TCRdb table keeps only in-frame clones and is missing some. Here the sample spans 65,000 to 95,000 clones, about 84% being singletons. The receptor was derived from a person between 40 and 80 years old with oral cavity squamous cell carcinoma. This specimen consisted of PBMCs, obtained before nivolumab (anti-PD-1) treatment. The chain links TRBV10-3 to TRBJ2-7; TRBD1 or TRBD2 may be the D gene (5 bases each). DNA for the CDR3: TGTGCCATCAGTGAGTTTACCACTTCCGGGACGGGGATCTACGAGCAGTACTTC. It codes for CAISEFTTSGTGIYEQYF.